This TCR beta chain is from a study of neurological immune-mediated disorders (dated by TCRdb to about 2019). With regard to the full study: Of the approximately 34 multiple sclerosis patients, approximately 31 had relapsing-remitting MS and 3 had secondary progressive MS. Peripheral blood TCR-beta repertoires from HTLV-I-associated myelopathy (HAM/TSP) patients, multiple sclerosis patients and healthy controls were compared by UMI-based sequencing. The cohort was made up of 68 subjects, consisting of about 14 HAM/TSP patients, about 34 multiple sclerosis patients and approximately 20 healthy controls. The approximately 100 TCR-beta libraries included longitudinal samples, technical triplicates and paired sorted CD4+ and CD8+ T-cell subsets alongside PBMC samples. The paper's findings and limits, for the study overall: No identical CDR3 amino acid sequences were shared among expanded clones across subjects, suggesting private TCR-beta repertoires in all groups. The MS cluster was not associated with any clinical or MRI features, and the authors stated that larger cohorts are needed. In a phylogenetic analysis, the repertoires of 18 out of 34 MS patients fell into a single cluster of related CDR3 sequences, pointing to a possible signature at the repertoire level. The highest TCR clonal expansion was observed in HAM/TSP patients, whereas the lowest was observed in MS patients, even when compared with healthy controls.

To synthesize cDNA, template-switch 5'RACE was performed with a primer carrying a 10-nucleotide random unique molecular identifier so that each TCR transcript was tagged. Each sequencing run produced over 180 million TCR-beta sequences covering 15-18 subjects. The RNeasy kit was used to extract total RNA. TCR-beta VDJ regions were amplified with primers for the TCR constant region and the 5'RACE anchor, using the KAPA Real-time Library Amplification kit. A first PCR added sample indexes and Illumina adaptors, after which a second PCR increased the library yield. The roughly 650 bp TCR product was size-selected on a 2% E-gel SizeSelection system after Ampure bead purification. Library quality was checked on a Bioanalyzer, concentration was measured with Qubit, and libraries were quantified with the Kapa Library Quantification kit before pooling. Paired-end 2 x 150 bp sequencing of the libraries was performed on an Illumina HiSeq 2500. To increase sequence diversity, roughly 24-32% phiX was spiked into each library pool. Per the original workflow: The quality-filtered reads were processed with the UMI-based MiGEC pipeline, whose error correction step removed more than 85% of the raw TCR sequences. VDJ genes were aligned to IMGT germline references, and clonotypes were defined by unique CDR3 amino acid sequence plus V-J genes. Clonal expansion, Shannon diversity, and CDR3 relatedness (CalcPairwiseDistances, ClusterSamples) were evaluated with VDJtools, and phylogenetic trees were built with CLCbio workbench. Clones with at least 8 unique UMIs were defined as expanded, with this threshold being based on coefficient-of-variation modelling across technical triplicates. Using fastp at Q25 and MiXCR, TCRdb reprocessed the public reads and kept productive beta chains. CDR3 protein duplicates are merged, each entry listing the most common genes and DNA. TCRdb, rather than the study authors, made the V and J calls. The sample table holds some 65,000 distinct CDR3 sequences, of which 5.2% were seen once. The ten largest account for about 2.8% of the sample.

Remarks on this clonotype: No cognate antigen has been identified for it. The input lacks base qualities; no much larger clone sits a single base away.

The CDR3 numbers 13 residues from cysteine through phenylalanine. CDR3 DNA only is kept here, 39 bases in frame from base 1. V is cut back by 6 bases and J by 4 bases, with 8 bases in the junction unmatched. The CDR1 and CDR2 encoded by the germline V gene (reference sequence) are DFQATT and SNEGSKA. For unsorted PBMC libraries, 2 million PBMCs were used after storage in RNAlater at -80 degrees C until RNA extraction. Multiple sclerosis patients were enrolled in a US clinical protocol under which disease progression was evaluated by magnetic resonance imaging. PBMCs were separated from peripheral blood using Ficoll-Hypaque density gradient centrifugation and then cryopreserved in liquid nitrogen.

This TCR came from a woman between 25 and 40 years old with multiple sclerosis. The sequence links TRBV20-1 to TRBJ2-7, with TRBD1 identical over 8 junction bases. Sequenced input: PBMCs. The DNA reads TGCAGTGCCACAATCCAGGGGGCTTACGAGCAGTACTTC. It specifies CSATIQGAYEQYF.